Listed here are 27 T cell receptor beta chains from one sample, sequenced in a study of cytomegalovirus exposure and HLA in healthy donors. Primers included in the PCR were 60 Vbeta and 13 Jbeta primers. TCRdb keeps only in-frame clones here, not all; method: immunoSEQ multiplex PCR. The sample gives under 300,000 clones, about 81% of which show up once; about 7.5% is in the top ten. Specimen: PBMCs. These receptor sequences come from a woman aged 55-69 years in good health and CMV-seropositive.

This chain connects TRBV4-1 to TRBJ2-5, with no clear D. Trimming took off 1 base at V and 2 bases at J, with 11 bases between the two ends. The germline V gene encodes CDR1 MGHRA and CDR2 YSYEKL. This CDR3 spans 15 amino acids. This CDR3 reads CASSQGSGGQETQYF. For the CDR3, the DNA is TGCGCCAGCAGCCAAGGGTCAGGTGGACAAGAGACCCAGTACTTC.

V usage is TRBV5-1 and J usage is TRBJ2-1, with D possibly matching TRBD1 (5 bases). The CDR3 consists of 18 residues. CDR1 SGHRS and CDR2 YFSETQ come from the germline V gene. Trimming cost V 0 bases and J 0 bases, with 16 bases left between them. The CDR3 sequence is CASSLGWTHSSSYNEQFF. The DNA for the CDR3 is TGCGCCAGCAGCTTGGGGTGGACACACTCTAGCTCCTACAATGAGCAGTTCTTC.

This chain links TRBV28 with TRBJ2-1, with 7 nucleotides matching TRBD2. V shed 2 bases and J 3 bases; nucleotides not matched to a gene: 16. The CDR3 is 19 residues long. From germline, CDR1 is MDHEN and CDR2 SYDVKM. The CDR3 region is CASSLNRWGDSGHYNEQFF. The CDR3 bases are TGTGCCAGCAGTTTAAACCGGTGGGGTGATAGCGGGCACTACAATGAGCAGTTCTTC.

Only a few counts were recorded for this clone. One junction end disagrees with the germline gene, perhaps due to a read error. The chain links TRBV4-1 to TRBJ1-2; D not resolved. Looked up from germline, CDR1 is MGHRA and CDR2 is YSYEKL. The CDR3 loop spans 13 amino acids. DNA of the CDR3: TGTGCCAGCAGCCAAGAGCGAGAACTTGGCTACACCTTC. Residues: CASSQERELGYTF.

This chain joins TRBV10-3 and TRBJ1-1, with 10 bases lining up with TRBD1. CDR1 and CDR2 (germline): ENHRY, SYGVKD. The CDR3 runs 13 residues. V lost 9 bases to trimming and J lost 6 bases; unmatched junction nucleotides: 7. CDR3: CAIQDRGPAEAFF. CDR3 nucleotides: TGTGCCATACAAGACAGGGGGCCCGCTGAAGCTTTCTTT.

J is TRBJ2-1 and V is TRBV29-1, with a possible D match to TRBD2 (5 bases). Germline lookup yields CDR1 SQVTM and CDR2 ANQGSEA. This CDR3 contains 13 residues. V was trimmed by 3 bases and J by 6 bases, leaving 12 bases between them. DNA for the CDR3: TGCAGCGTTGAGGTTACCCGGGGCAATGAGCAGTTCTTC. Translation gives CSVEVTRGNEQFF.

This clone was seen more than once but under ten times. The chain combines TRBV15 with TRBJ1-4, with 10 bases lining up with TRBD1. The J segment lost 4 bases and the V segment lost 7 bases, leaving 6 bases of the junction unmatched. Germline CDR1 reads LNHNV; CDR2 reads YYDKDF (reference sequence). This CDR3 has 15 residues. The CDR3, as DNA: TGTGCCACCAAATGGGACAGGGGAGTTAATGAAAAACTGTTTTTT. Protein: CATKWDRGVNEKLFF.

The sample holds a few counts of this clone. The chain employs TRBV7-2 and TRBJ2-7; 7 bases are shared with TRBD1. Trimming took 5 bases from V and 3 from J; bases not matched to a gene: 10. Germline V lookup: CDR1 SGHTA, CDR2 FQGNSA. The length of the CDR3 is 15 residues. The CDR3 nucleotides are TGTGCCAGCAGCCCTGCCCGGGACAGATACTACGAGCAGTACTTC. Encoded protein: CASSPARDRYYEQYF.

On this clone itself: Within the sample, other DNA sequences also encode this same CDR3. The chain carries TRBV5-1 and TRBJ2-3; D might be TRBD2 (7 bases). This CDR3 has 16 amino acids. V lost 5 bases, J lost 0 bases, and 16 bases lay in between. Germline V gene data show CDR1 as SGHRS and CDR2 as YFSETQ. CDR3 in amino acids: CASREGGRASTDTQYF. CDR3 in DNA: TGCGCCAGCAGGGAGGGGGGGCGGGCTAGCACAGATACGCAGTATTTT. Full variable domain (missing parts from reference TRBV5-1 and TRBJ2-3): KAGVTQTPRYLIKTRGQQVTLSCSPISGHRSVSWYQQTPGQGLQFLFEYFSETQRNKGNFPGRFSGRQFSNSRSEMNVSTLELGDSALYLCASREGGRASTDTQYFGPGTRLTVL.

The V and J genes are TRBV5-4 and TRBJ2-1, with 7 nucleotides matching TRBD2. The CDR3 covers 15 residues. The V and J ends lost 4 bases and 3 bases, in that order; junction bases with no gene match: 7. CDR1 is SGHNT and CDR2 is YYREEE in the germline V gene (reference sequence). The CDR3 DNA reads as TGTGCCAGCAGCCCCGCCGGGGGGATCTACAATGAGCAGTTCTTC. It specifies CASSPAGGIYNEQFF.

The chain links TRBV5-5 to TRBJ2-7; perhaps TRBD2 as D (5 bases). The CDR3 contains 14 residues. CDR1 is SGHKS, CDR2 YYEKEE, per germline (reference sequence). V was clipped by 2 bases and J by 1 base, with 10 bases between them. CDR3 amino acids: CASSFRRGSYEQYF. As DNA, the CDR3 is TGTGCCAGCAGCTTCCGACGGGGATCCTACGAGCAGTACTTC.

This clone was detected only a few times. J is TRBJ2-5 and V is TRBV6-5; a possible D gene is TRBD2 (5 bases). Germline CDR1 and CDR2: MNHEY and SVGAGI. The CDR3 length is 15 residues. V lost 1 base and J 7 bases, leaving 16 bases between the germline ends. The CDR3 sequence is CASSYFRGSTGTQYF. CDR3 in DNA: TGTGCCAGCAGTTACTTCCGGGGATCTACGGGGACCCAGTACTTC.

V is TRBV7-8 and J is TRBJ1-3; a weak D match, TRBD1 (5 bases). With 1 base removed from V and 1 base from J, the gap between germline ends came to 11 bases. The CDR3 consists of 16 residues. The germline V gene has CDR1 SGHVS and CDR2 FQNEAQ. CDR3 sequence: CASSLVATASGNTIYF. CDR3 nucleotide sequence: TGTGCCAGCAGCTTAGTTGCGACAGCTTCTGGAAACACCATATATTTT.

V and J are TRBV9 and TRBJ2-1; D might be TRBD2 (6 bases). V lost 3 bases, J lost 9 bases, and 22 bases lay in between. The germline CDR1 and CDR2 sequences are SGDLS and YYNGEE. The CDR3 runs 16 residues. The CDR3 DNA reads TGTGCCAGCAGCGCCACCCCCGCGGGGATCGGGGGTGAGCAGTTCTTC. Translating it yields CASSATPAGIGGEQFF. Combining the CDR3 with reference TRBV9 and TRBJ2-1 gives the whole variable domain DSGVTQTPKHLITATGQRVTLRCSPRSGDLSVYWYQQSLDQGLQFLIQYYNGEERAKGNILERFSAQQFPDLHSELNLSSLELGDSALYFCASSATPAGIGGEQFFGPGTRLTVL.

The chain has TRBV5-6 and TRBJ2-7; the match to TRBD2 covers 12 bases. Unmatched junction bases numbered 9, after V lost 4 bases and J lost 7 bases. Per germline, CDR1 SGHDT and CDR2 YYEEEE. The CDR3 is made up of 15 amino acids. The CDR3 is CASSALAGGPGEQYF. The DNA of the CDR3 is TGTGCCAGCAGCGCCCTAGCGGGAGGGCCGGGTGAGCAGTACTTC.

A note on this clone: A junction boundary mismatches the germline segment, possibly from a read error. This sequence joins TRBV5-4 and TRBJ1-2; the match to TRBD1 covers 10 bases. Germline CDR1 is SGHNT and CDR2 is YYREEE (reference sequence). CDR3 length: 13 residues. CDR3 in amino acids: CASTLDRGDGYTF. CDR3 nucleotide sequence: TGTGCCAGCACCTTGGACAGGGGGGATGGCTACACCTTC.

The chain is built from TRBV6-1 and TRBJ1-1, with TRBD1 matching over 7 bases. The CDR3 is made up of 13 amino acids. V shed 2 bases, J shed 9 bases, and the junction held 6 bases outside the gene matches. Germline CDR1 is MNHNS and CDR2 is SASEGT. The CDR3 loop reads CASSEKWRGQAFF. CDR3 DNA sequence: TGTGCCAGCAGTGAAAAATGGAGGGGGCAAGCTTTCTTT.

This clone came up a few times. V usage is TRBV7-9 and J usage is TRBJ2-1; 8 bases are shared with TRBD2. CDR1 and CDR2 from the germline V gene are SEHNR and FQNEAQ (reference sequence). V lost 3 bases and J lost 0; bases outside the gene matches: 13. The CDR3 totals 19 residues. Here the CDR3 reads CASSFRRTSGSSSYNEQFF. The CDR3 DNA reads TGTGCCAGCAGCTTCCGCCGAACTAGCGGCTCTAGCTCCTACAATGAGCAGTTCTTC. The variable domain in full, completed from reference TRBV7-9 and TRBJ2-1, reads DTGVSQNPRHKITKRGQNVTFRCDPISEHNRLYWYRQTLGQGPEFLTYFQNEAQLEKSRLLSDRFSAERPKGSFSTLEIQRTEQGDSAMYLCASSFRRTSGSSSYNEQFFGPGTRLTVL.

The J gene is TRBJ2-7, the V gene TRBV10-1, with 11 positions matching TRBD1. J was trimmed by 2 bases and V by 6 bases; bases with no gene match: 6. This CDR3 spans 15 amino acids. Germline CDR1 and CDR2: WNHNN and SYGVQD (reference sequence). Here the CDR3 DNA reads TGCGCCAGCAGCCAGGGACAGGGGGTCGCCTACGAGCAGTACTTC. It encodes CASSQGQGVAYEQYF.

The chain couples TRBV30 to TRBJ2-7; D not resolved. Trimming took off 2 bases at V and 5 bases at J, with 10 bases between the two ends. CDR1 GTSNPN and CDR2 SVGIG come from the germline V gene (reference sequence). There are 12 residues in the CDR3. The CDR3 bases are TGTGCCTGGAGTCTGGAGTTCCACGAGCAGTACTTC. It encodes CAWSLEFHEQYF. The full variable domain, in which reference TRBV30 and TRBJ2-7 provide the parts outside the CDR3, is SQTIHQWPATLVQPVGSPLSLECTVEGTSNPNLYWYRQAAGRGLQLLFYSVGIGQISSEVPQNLSASRPQDRQFILSSKKLLLSDSGFYLCAWSLEFHEQYFGPGTRLTVT.

This clone is a singleton in its sample. The chain carries TRBV30 and TRBJ1-2; no clear D gene. CDR1 GTSNPN and CDR2 SVGIG come from the germline V gene (reference sequence). CDR3 length: 12 amino acids. The germline V and J ends were trimmed by 0 bases and 2 bases, with 4 bases remaining between them. Written as DNA, the CDR3 is TGTGCCTGGAGTGTACAGAACTATGGCTACACCTTC. Encoded protein: CAWSVQNYGYTF.

The chain carries TRBV4-2 and TRBJ2-1; D is possibly TRBD2 (6 bases). The V end was cut by 3 bases, the J end by 1 base, with 16 bases between. CDR1 and CDR2 from the germline V gene are LGHNA and YNFKEQ. This CDR3 is built from 17 residues. CDR3 in amino acids: CASSQELAAISYNEQFF. Written as DNA, the CDR3 is TGTGCCAGCAGCCAGGAGTTAGCGGCAATATCCTACAATGAGCAGTTCTTC.

Only a few counts were recorded for this clone. This chain joins TRBV11-2 and TRBJ2-7; D is perhaps TRBD2 (6 bases). The germline V and J ends were trimmed by 3 bases and 0 bases, with 9 bases remaining between them. The CDR3 length is 14 residues. Germline values: CDR1 SGHAT, CDR2 FQNNGV. CDR3 in DNA: TGTGCCAGCAGCTTTACGCGGGGCTCCTACGAGCAGTACTTC. The encoded protein is CASSFTRGSYEQYF.

The chain is built from TRBV15 and TRBJ1-2; D uncertain. This CDR3 is 15 amino acids long. Trimming took 0 bases from V and 8 from J, leaving 16 bases between them. Germline V CDR1 and CDR2: LNHNV, YYDKDF (reference sequence). As DNA, the CDR3 is TGTGCCACCAGCAGAGATTCCTCCGCGCGGTGGGGCTACACCTTC. Protein product: CATSRDSSARWGYTF. Full variable domain (missing parts from reference TRBV15 and TRBJ1-2): DAMVIQNPRYQVTQFGKPVTLSCSQTLNHNVMYWYQQKSSQAPKLLFHYYDKDFNNEADTPDNFQSRRPNTSFCFLDIRSPGLGDTAMYLCATSRDSSARWGYTFGSGTRLTVV.

The chain has TRBV6-5 and TRBJ2-5; D remains unclear. Germline V lookup: CDR1 MNHEY, CDR2 SVGAGI. This CDR3 contains 15 residues. The V and J ends lost 2 bases and 2 bases respectively, with 12 bases between them. The CDR3 sequence: CASSYRREWQETQYF. In DNA form, the CDR3 reads TGTGCCAGCAGTTACAGGAGAGAATGGCAAGAGACCCAGTACTTC.

The rearrangement links TRBV7-9 to TRBJ1-3; 9 bases fit TRBD1. CDR1 is SEHNR, CDR2 FQNEAQ, per germline (reference sequence). There are 14 residues in the CDR3. The J segment lost 1 base and the V segment lost 5 bases, leaving 0 bases of the junction unmatched. The CDR3 DNA follows: TGTGCCAGCAGCGGACAGGGGTCTGGAAACACCATATATTTT. Protein sequence: CASSGQGSGNTIYF.

The V call is TRBV6-1, the J call TRBJ2-7; a weak D match, TRBD2 (7 bases). CDR3 length: 14 amino acids. Deletions cut 7 bases from V and 4 bases from J, with 17 bases between. Germline V gene lookup returns CDR1 MNHNS and CDR2 SASEGT. CDR3 nucleotides: TGTGCCAGCACTAGGGGGGGAGGTTCATACGAGCAGTACTTC. Protein product: CASTRGGGSYEQYF.